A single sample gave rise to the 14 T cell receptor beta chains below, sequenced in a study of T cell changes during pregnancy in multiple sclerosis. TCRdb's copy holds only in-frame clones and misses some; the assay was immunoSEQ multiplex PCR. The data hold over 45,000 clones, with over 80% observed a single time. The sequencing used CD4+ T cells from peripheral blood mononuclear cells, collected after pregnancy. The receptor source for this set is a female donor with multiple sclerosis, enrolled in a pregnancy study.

The DNA for the CDR3 is TGTGCCAGTAGTATGGGACATTTCTACAATGAGCAGTTCTTC. Translating it yields CASSMGHFYNEQFF. The chain is built from TRBV19 and TRBJ2-1; D may be TRBD1 (6 bases). Trimming pared 3 bases from V and 3 bases from J, leaving 9 bases between. Germline assignment: CDR1 LNHDA and CDR2 SQIVND (reference sequence). The CDR3 has 14 amino acids.

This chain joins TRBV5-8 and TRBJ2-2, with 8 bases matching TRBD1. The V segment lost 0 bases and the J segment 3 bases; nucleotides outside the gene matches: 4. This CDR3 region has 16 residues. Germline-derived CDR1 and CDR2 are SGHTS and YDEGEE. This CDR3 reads CASSLAAGGYTGELFF. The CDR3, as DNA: TGTGCCAGCAGCTTGGCCGCAGGGGGCTACACCGGGGAGCTGTTTTTT.

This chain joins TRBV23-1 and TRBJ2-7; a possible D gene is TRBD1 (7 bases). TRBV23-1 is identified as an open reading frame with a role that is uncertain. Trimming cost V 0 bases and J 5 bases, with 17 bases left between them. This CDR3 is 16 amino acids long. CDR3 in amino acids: CASSQSLWAGGNEQYF. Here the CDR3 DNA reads TGCGCCAGCAGTCAATCCCTATGGGCAGGGGGGAACGAGCAGTACTTC.

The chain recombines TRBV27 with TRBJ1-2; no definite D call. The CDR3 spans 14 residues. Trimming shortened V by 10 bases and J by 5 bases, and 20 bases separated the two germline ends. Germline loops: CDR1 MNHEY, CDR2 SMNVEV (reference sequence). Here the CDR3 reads CATSPSVYVYGYTF. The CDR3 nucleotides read TGTGCCACCTCCCCATCGGTTTACGTATATGGCTACACCTTC.

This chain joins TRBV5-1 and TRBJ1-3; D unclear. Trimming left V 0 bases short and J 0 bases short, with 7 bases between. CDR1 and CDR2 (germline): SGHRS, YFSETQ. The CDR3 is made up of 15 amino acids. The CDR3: CASSLGIASGNTIYF. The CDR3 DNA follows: TGCGCCAGCAGCTTGGGTATAGCCTCTGGAAACACCATATATTTT.

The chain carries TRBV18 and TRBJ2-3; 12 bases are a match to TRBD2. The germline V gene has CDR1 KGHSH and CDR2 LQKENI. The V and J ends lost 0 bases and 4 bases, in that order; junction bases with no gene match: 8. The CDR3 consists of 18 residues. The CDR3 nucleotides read TGTGCCAGCTCACCACCATCCCGACTAGCGGGAGTCCCAGATACGCAGTATTTT. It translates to CASSPPSRLAGVPDTQYF. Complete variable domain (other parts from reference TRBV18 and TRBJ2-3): NAGVMQNPRHLVRRRGQEARLRCSPMKGHSHVYWYRQLPEEGLKFMVYLQKENIIDESGMPKERFSAEFPKEGPSILRIQQVVRGDSAAYFCASSPPSRLAGVPDTQYFGPGTRLTVL.

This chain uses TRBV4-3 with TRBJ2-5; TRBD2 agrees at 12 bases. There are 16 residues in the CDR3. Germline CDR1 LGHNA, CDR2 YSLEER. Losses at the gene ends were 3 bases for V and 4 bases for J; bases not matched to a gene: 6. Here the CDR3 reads CASSQLAGGPGETQYF. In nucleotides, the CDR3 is TGCGCCAGCAGCCAGCTAGCGGGAGGGCCAGGAGAGACCCAGTACTTC.

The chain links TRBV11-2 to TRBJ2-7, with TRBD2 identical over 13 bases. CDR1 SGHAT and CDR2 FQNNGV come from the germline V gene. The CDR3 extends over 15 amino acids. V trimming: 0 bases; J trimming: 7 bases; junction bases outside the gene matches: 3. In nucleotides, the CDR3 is TGTGCCAGCAGCTTAGACCAGGGACTAGCGGGGGAGCAGTACTTC. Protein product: CASSLDQGLAGEQYF. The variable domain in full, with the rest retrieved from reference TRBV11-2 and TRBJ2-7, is EAGVAQSPRYKIIEKRQSVAFWCNPISGHATLYWYQQILGQGPKLLIQFQNNGVVDDSQLPKDRFSAERLKGVDSTLKIQPAKLEDSAVYLCASSLDQGLAGEQYFGPGTRLTVT.

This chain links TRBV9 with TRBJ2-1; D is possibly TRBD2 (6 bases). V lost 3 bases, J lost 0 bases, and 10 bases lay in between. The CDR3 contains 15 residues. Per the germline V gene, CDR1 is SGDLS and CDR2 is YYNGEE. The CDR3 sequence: CASSGFGGSYNEQFF. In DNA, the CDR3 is TGTGCCAGCAGCGGTTTCGGGGGCTCCTACAATGAGCAGTTCTTC.

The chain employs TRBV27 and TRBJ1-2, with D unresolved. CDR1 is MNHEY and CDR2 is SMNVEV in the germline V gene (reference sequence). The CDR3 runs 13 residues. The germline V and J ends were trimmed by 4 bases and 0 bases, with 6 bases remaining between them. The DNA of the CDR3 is TGTGCCAGCAGTTCGGGAGCTAACTATGGCTACACCTTC. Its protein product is CASSSGANYGYTF.

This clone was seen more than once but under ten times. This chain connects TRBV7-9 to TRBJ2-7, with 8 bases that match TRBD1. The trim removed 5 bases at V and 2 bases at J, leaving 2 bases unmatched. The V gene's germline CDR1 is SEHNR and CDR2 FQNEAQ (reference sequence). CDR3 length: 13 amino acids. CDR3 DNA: TGTGCCAGCAGCGACAGGGGACCCTACGAGCAGTACTTC. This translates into CASSDRGPYEQYF. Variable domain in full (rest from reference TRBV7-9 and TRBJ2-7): DTGVSQNPRHKITKRGQNVTFRCDPISEHNRLYWYRQTLGQGPEFLTYFQNEAQLEKSRLLSDRFSAERPKGSFSTLEIQRTEQGDSAMYLCASSDRGPYEQYFGPGTRLTVT.

The CDR3 DNA is TGTGCCAGCAGCTCAGGGGGCCCAATTCCCGGGGAGCTGTTTTTT. The encoded protein is CASSSGGPIPGELFF. V and J are TRBV11-3 and TRBJ2-2, with 8 positions matching TRBD1. With 4 bases clipped from V and 6 bases from J, the junction kept 7 bases outside the gene matches. The CDR3 consists of 15 residues. Germline V gene lookup returns CDR1 SGHNT and CDR2 YENEEA.

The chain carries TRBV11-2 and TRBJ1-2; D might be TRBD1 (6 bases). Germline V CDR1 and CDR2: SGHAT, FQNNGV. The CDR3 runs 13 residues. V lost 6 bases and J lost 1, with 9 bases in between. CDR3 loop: CASRRTVNYGYTF. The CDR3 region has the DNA TGTGCCAGCAGACGGACAGTTAACTATGGCTACACCTTC.

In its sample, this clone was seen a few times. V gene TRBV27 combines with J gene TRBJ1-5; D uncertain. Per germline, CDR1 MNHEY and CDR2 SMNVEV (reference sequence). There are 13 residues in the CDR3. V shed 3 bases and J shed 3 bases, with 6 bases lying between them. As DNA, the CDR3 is TGTGCCAGCAGTTTCGTCCCCAATCAGCCCCAGCATTTT. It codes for CASSFVPNQPQHF.